This TCR beta chain was recorded in a study of CD4 T cells in relation to SARS-CoV-2 and coronaviruses. From germline, CDR1 is SGDLS and CDR2 YYNGEE. V trimming: 0 bases; J trimming: 10 bases; junction bases outside the gene matches: 8. The CDR3 spans 15 residues. Details on this clone: Its antigen is undetermined.

Before the COVID-19 pandemic, during about 2010-2018, CD4+ T cells were taken from unexposed donors. The cells were cultured for about ten days before CD4+ T cells were isolated. Method: immunoSEQ multiplex PCR; TCRdb's copy keeps in-frame clones and lacks some. Of some 29,000 clones detected, 74% appear once; the ten largest clones hold under 30%. The chain combines TRBV9 with TRBJ2-3, with TRBD2 matching over 10 bases. The source is a human donor in good health. Sequenced: CD4+ T cells from PBMCs, cultured in vitro. The CDR3 region is CASSVASGGIQSQYF. DNA of the CDR3: TGTGCCAGCAGCGTAGCTAGCGGGGGTATACAGTCGCAGTATTTT.